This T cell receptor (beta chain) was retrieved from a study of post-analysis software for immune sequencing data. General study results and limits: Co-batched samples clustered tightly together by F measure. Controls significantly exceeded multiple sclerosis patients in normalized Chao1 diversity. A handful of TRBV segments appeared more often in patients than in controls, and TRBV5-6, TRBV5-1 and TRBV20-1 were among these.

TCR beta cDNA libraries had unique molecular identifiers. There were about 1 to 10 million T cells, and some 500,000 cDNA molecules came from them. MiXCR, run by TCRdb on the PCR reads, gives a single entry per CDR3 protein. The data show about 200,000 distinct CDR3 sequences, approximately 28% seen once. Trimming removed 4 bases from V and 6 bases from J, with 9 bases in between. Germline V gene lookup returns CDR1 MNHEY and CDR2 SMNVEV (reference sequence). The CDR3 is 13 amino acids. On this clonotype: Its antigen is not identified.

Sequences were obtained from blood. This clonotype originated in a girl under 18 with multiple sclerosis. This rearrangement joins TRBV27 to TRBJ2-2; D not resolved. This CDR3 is CASSSLGSGELFF. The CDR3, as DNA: TGTGCCAGCAGTTCTTTAGGATCCGGGGAGCTGTTTTTT.